This TCR beta chain was recorded in a study of shared clonotypes between healthy human individuals (dated by TCRdb to the early 2020s). About the full investigation: The cohort included a few men and two women between 18 and 49 years of age. Leukapheresis yielded between about 0.85 and 10 billion PBMCs per donor. For each donor, three plates each were used for CD4 naive and CD4 memory, two plates were used for CD8 naive, and one plate was used for CD8 memory. Different laboratories and diverse techniques were used to prepare libraries and sequence TCR repertoires, to increase sequencing depth and limit assay-specific biases. The study deeply sequenced blood TCR repertoires of five healthy adults to estimate repertoire size and the extent of clonotype sharing between individuals.

For the CD8 naive samples, CD45RO-negative cells were positively selected for CCR7, yielding a CD45RA+CCR7+ population from which TemRA cells were excluded. Healthy HIV-negative adults with no recently reported acute infections or vaccinations were included as donors. Only Caucasian adults living in Nashville, Tennessee, USA were represented among the donors. Blood was collected by leukapheresis, and PBMCs were isolated by Ficoll-Histopaque density gradient centrifugation and then cryopreserved in liquid nitrogen vapor phase. Analytical flow cytometry was used to check the purity and quantity of each magnetically sorted T cell population. Genomic DNA was isolated from each sorted fraction and quantified by UV absorbance on a Nanodrop 2000c. Study-wide conclusions, independent of this receptor: Even with the large sequencing depth, rarefaction of the sorted-subset datasets indicated that sequencing was incomplete. Because the study included only a small number of donors, the genetic and exposure-history diversity represented was limited. Based on pairwise subsampling, the degree of clonotype sharing among donors was expected to be affected by sequencing depth. Higher generation probabilities were observed for clonotypes shared by all four sorted-subset donors than for non-shared clonotypes. Naive subsets generally had larger estimated clonotype richness than memory subsets did. Sharing across four donors was observed for around 5% of naive CD4, about 4% of naive CD8, roughly 2.3% of memory CD4, and approximately 0.41% of memory CD8 clonotypes. Only blood was sampled, and tissue TCR repertoires likely differ from those in blood.

Via the germline V gene (reference sequence), CDR1 is SEHNR and CDR2 FQNEAQ. Trimming removed 3 bases from V and 6 bases from J; the gene matches leave 11 bases unexplained. CDR3 length: 17 amino acids, cysteine to phenylalanine. Just CDR3 DNA is preserved here, 51 bases in frame from base 1. TCR CDR3 regions were amplified from genomic DNA by multiplex PCR using the deep immunoSEQ assay. Extracted genomic DNA from each cell subset was spread evenly across all wells of several immunoSEQ 96-well plates, with each plate serving as a replicate. For sorted subsets, about 210 ng of genomic DNA, equivalent to about 30,000 T cell genomes, went into each replicate PCR. Purified libraries were quantified with a Qubit 3.0 fluorometer, sized on a Bioanalyzer 2100, and re-quantified with the KAPA Library Quantification kit. Each immunoSEQ 96-well plate was sequenced on its own single-read 150-cycle Illumina NextSeq 550 flow cell. On the authors' methods: Because only junctional sequences without quality scores were contained in the immunoSEQ output, filtering matching that applied to full-length reads could not be performed. To assign V/J genes and CDR3, sequences were annotated against IMGT germline references using PyIR, a Python wrapper for IgBLAST v1.9. Reads with weak V/J assignments (E-value above 1e-6), missing CDR3, stop codons, out-of-frame junctions, or ambiguous translated residues were removed. V3J clonotypes were defined by identical inferred V gene, J gene, and CDR3 amino acid sequence. Percentage overlap between repertoires was computed as shared unique clonotypes divided by the size of the smaller repertoire. Repertoire richness was assessed with RTK rarefaction, the Chao1 estimator, and Recon v2.1 estimates of unobserved clonotypes. Generation probabilities for all TCRbeta clonotypes obtained by the gDNA method from a handful of donors were computed using OLGA. Not all clones reach the TCRdb copy of this immuneACCESS table, which keeps in-frame sequences only. Checked studies attribute under half of the gap to unresolved V genes and leave the rest unexplained. The V and J calls and clone size were taken over from that table, and D and trimming were inferred from the DNA. The sample records fewer than 1 million clones, approximately 96% of which are singletons. The ten most abundant clones make up around 0.25% of the sample.

A word on this clone: Its antigen is not yet known. Nothing much larger sits one base from this clone, and base qualities are not available.

The TCR sequence derives from a man younger than 40 in good health. Sequences were obtained from naive CD8+ T cells sorted from blood. The cell subset or site label here, explained by the study, means: CD45RA+CCR7+. Recombination joined TRBV7-9 with TRBJ2-2; TRBD2 matches 9 bases in the middle. The bases read TGTGCCAGCAGCTTCCCCCGGCGGGAGGGCCACGCCGGGGAGCTGTTTTTT. This sequence encodes CASSFPRREGHAGELFF.